This is a list of T cell receptor beta chains from one sample in a study of T cell responses to AZD1222 COVID-19 vaccine. Only in-frame clones appear in the TCRdb table, and some are missing; sequencing was by immunoSEQ multiplex PCR. Among around 120,000 clones listed, roughly 90% were seen once. Sequenced material: peripheral blood, taken 28 days after the second AZD1222 dose. The receptor source for this set is an adult who received the AZD1222 COVID-19 vaccine. CDR3s include the opening cysteine and the closing phenylalanine or tryptophan. A D gene is named only where the DNA matches it firmly. Size is stated for part of the rows, as once, few or many counts, or as a class when the clone is expanded.

v_gene	j_gene	d_gene	abundance	CDR3aa	CDR3nt
TRBV6-1	TRBJ2-3	.	.	CASSDRFTDTQYF	TGTGCCAGCAGTGACAGATTCACAGATACGCAGTATTTT
TRBV19	TRBJ1-2	TRBD1	.	CASSIGQGLGYTF	TGTGCCAGTAGTATTGGACAGGGGCTTGGCTACACCTTC
TRBV27	TRBJ2-7	TRBD2	.	CASSLWSQGGSYEQYF	TGTGCCAGCAGTTTATGGTCGCAGGGAGGGTCCTACGAGCAGTACTTC
TRBV7-2	TRBJ1-6	.	.	CASSFSYNSPLHF	TGTGCCAGCAGCTTCTCCTATAATTCACCCCTCCACTTT
TRBV3-1/TRBV3-2	TRBJ2-5	TRBD2	.	CASSQVPSGETQYF	TGTGCCAGCAGCCAAGTTCCTAGCGGTGAGACCCAGTACTTC
TRBV27	TRBJ1-5	TRBD1	.	CASSIRQGDQPQHF	TGTGCCAGCAGTATCCGACAGGGTGATCAGCCCCAGCATTTT
TRBV28	TRBJ1-1	.	.	CASSLRGRTTEAFF	TGTGCCAGCAGTTTGAGAGGAAGGACGACTGAAGCTTTCTTT
TRBV10-3	TRBJ2-2	.	.	CAISRENTGELFF	TGTGCCATCAGTCGGGAAAACACCGGGGAGCTGTTTTTT
TRBV7-9	TRBJ1-2	.	.	CASSLAQNYGYTF	TGTGCCAGCAGCTTAGCTCAGAACTATGGCTACACCTTC
TRBV16	TRBJ1-1	TRBD1	.	CASSRDRGYTEAFF	TGTGCCAGCAGCCGGGACAGGGGGTACACTGAAGCTTTCTTT
TRBV6-5	TRBJ2-2	.	.	CASSYFSDGELFF	TGTGCCAGCAGTTATTTTTCAGACGGGGAGCTGTTTTTT
TRBV12-1	TRBJ1-2	.	.	CAKLWTDDYGYTF	TGTGCCAAACTGTGGACAGATGATTATGGCTACACCTTC
TRBV6-2/TRBV6-3	TRBJ2-5	TRBD2	.	CASSRTSGDIVTTQYF	TGTGCCAGCAGCCGGACTAGCGGGGACATCGTGACGACCCAGTACTTC
TRBV7-8	TRBJ1-6	.	.	CASSSSRGSYNSPLHF	TGTGCCAGCAGCAGTTCACGGGGCTCCTATAATTCACCCCTCCACTTT
TRBV3-1/TRBV3-2	TRBJ1-4	.	.	CASSQVGTNEKLFF	TGTGCCAGCAGCCAAGTGGGGACTAATGAAAAACTGTTTTTT
TRBV7-8	TRBJ1-5	.	.	CASSPRTVNQPQHF	TGTGCCAGCAGCCCCAGGACGGTGAATCAGCCCCAGCATTTT
TRBV19	TRBJ1-2	.	.	CASRDSGVYGYTF	TGTGCCAGTCGAGACTCAGGGGTCTATGGCTACACCTTC
TRBV7-9	TRBJ1-2	TRBD1	.	CASSLKGTGVVNGYTF	TGTGCCAGCAGCTTAAAGGGGACAGGGGTCGTCAATGGCTACACCTTC
TRBV19	TRBJ2-2	.	.	CALPRGELGTGELFF	TGTGCCCTTCCGCGCGGGGAGTTGGGTACCGGGGAGCTGTTTTTT
TRBV28	TRBJ2-3	.	once	CASSLYTGLTDTQYF	TGTGCCAGCAGTTTATATACTGGATTAACAGATACGCAGTATTTT
TRBV24-1	TRBJ2-1	TRBD2	.	CATSDLLVSGANEQFF	TGTGCCACCAGTGATTTGTTAGTTAGCGGGGCCAATGAGCAGTTCTTC
TRBV28	TRBJ1-4	.	.	CASSHRVDEKLFF	TGTGCCAGCAGTCACAGGGTTGACGAAAAACTGTTTTTT
TRBV12-5	TRBJ2-1	.	.	CASGSYQGISYNEQFF	TGTGCTAGTGGTTCCTACCAGGGTATTTCTTACAATGAGCAGTTCTTC
TRBV15	TRBJ2-1	.	once	CATSRVDSYNEQFF	TGTGCCACCAGCAGAGTCGACAGTTACAATGAGCAGTTCTTC
TRBV6-2/TRBV6-3	TRBJ2-3	.	.	CASSSTTSDTQYF	TGTGCCAGCAGTTCCACTACTTCAGATACGCAGTATTTT
TRBV11-3	TRBJ2-1	.	.	CASSLGENEQFF	TGTGCCAGCAGCCTCGGAGAGAATGAGCAGTTCTTC
TRBV27	TRBJ1-5	.	.	CASSLGGQPQHF	TGTGCCAGCAGTTTGGGGGGCCAGCCCCAGCATTTT
TRBV11-1	TRBJ1-2	TRBD1	.	CASSPGQSYGYTF	TGTGCCAGCAGCCCGGGACAGTCCTATGGCTACACCTTC
TRBV9	TRBJ2-2	.	once	CASSGRQMNGELFF	TGTGCCAGCAGCGGAAGACAAATGAACGGGGAGCTGTTTTTT
TRBV2	TRBJ2-1	.	.	CASSGGVADSYNEQFF	TGTGCCAGCAGTGGGGGGGTGGCAGACTCCTACAATGAGCAGTTCTTC
TRBV5-4	TRBJ2-5	.	.	CASSFSISGEETQYF	TGTGCCAGCAGCTTCTCCATTAGCGGAGAAGAGACCCAGTACTTC
TRBV14	TRBJ1-6	.	.	CASSLTGLSPLHF	TGTGCCAGCAGCCTGACAGGTCTCTCACCCCTCCACTTT
TRBV29-1	TRBJ1-1	.	few	CSADLRNTEAFF	TGCAGCGCAGACTTACGGAACACTGAAGCTTTCTTT
TRBV28	TRBJ1-1	TRBD1	.	CASSRTGGAGVTEAFF	TGTGCCAGCAGTCGGACAGGGGGTGCGGGTGTTACTGAAGCTTTCTTT
TRBV7-9	TRBJ1-1	.	.	CASSLSTPEAFF	TGTGCCAGCAGCTTATCTACCCCTGAAGCTTTCTTT
TRBV10-3	TRBJ1-2	.	.	CAIKYGTLYGYTF	TGTGCCATAAAGTACGGGACGCTCTATGGCTACACCTTC
TRBV3-1/TRBV3-2	TRBJ1-4	.	.	CASSQDVRQSENEKLFF	TGTGCCAGCAGCCAAGATGTGAGACAGTCCGAAAATGAAAAACTGTTTTTT
TRBV5-1	TRBJ2-6	.	once	CASSADGWGTGANVLTF	TGCGCCAGCAGCGCGGACGGGTGGGGTACTGGGGCCAACGTCCTGACTTTC
TRBV5-8	TRBJ2-7	.	.	CASSPAYEQYF	TGTGCCAGCAGCCCGGCATACGAGCAGTACTTC
TRBV7-8	TRBJ1-2	TRBD1	.	CASSGPPGQGYNYGYTF	TGTGCCAGCAGCGGACCTCCGGGACAGGGATATAACTATGGCTACACCTTC
TRBV6-6	TRBJ2-6	.	once	CASSYGVSGVLTF	TGTGCCAGCAGTTACGGGGTTTCGGGCGTCCTGACTTTC